This TCR beta chain was recovered during a study of blood T cell repertoires in COVID-19. Sequenced by immunoSEQ multiplex PCR; TCRdb stores in-frame clones only, minus some. The table lists 200,000 or so clones, roughly nine tenths of them singletons. CDR3 size: 13 residues. Germline lookup yields CDR1 KGHSH and CDR2 LQKENI. Trimming pared 3 bases from V and 1 base from J, leaving 6 bases between. Specimen: peripheral blood. The sequence was collected from a woman aged 45-59 years with acute or convalescent COVID-19. The V gene is TRBV18, the J gene TRBJ2-5; D uncertain. The CDR3 DNA reads TGTGCCAGCTCACCCAGGTCCCAAGAGACCCAGTACTTC. Protein product: CASSPRSQETQYF.